These T cell receptor beta chains were read from a single sample in a study of T-cell reconstitution after alpha-beta-depleted transplantation in children. TCRdb recomputed calls from the PCR reads with MiXCR, one row per CDR3 protein. The table lists around 370,000 distinct CDR3 sequences, around 10% of them singletons. The sequenced sample was PBMCs from the stem cell graft donor, obtained from the stem cell graft. All receptors derive from a human donor who donated a stem cell graft to a child with acute lymphoblastic leukemia. CDR3s include the opening cysteine and the closing phenylalanine or tryptophan. The D gene is left open where the match is weak. Clone size is stated in some rows and not others, as once, few, many or a class when expanded.

>14|TRBJ2-7|TRBV28|NA|NA
CASSGEGADYEQYF
TGTGCCAGCAGTGGGGAAGGGGCCGACTACGAGCAGTACTTC
>13|TRBJ2-1|TRBV27|many|NA
CASSLYNLSEQFF
TGTGCCAGCAGTCTCTACAACCTGAGTGAGCAGTTCTTC
>16|TRBJ2-7|TRBV3-1|NA|NA
CASSRSMDFSLYEQYF
TGTGCCAGCAGCCGCTCAATGGACTTCTCACTTTACGAGCAGTACTTC
>15|TRBJ2-5|TRBV7-8|NA|NA
CASSPHPGLEETQYF
TGTGCCAGCAGCCCCCACCCGGGACTGGAAGAGACCCAGTACTTC
>12|TRBJ2-7|TRBV29-1|many|NA
CSVDGDRGEQYF
TGCAGCGTTGACGGGGATCGCGGCGAGCAGTACTTC
>14|TRBJ2-1|TRBV5-6|few|NA
CASSPTASSYEQFF
TGTGCCAGCAGTCCAACGGCTAGTAGCTATGAGCAGTTCTTC
>14|TRBJ1-2|TRBV5-1|many|TRBD1
CASSLGGQTNGYTF
TGCGCCAGCAGCTTGGGGGGACAGACGAATGGCTACACCTTC
>16|TRBJ2-7|TRBV5-1|NA|NA
CASSLDLGTVSYEQYF
TGCGCCAGCAGCTTGGACCTAGGAACGGTCTCCTACGAGCAGTACTTC
>15|TRBJ2-1|TRBV6-4|many|NA
CASSVAREGYNEQFF
TGTGCCAGCAGTGTTGCGCGGGAAGGGTACAATGAGCAGTTCTTC
>17|TRBJ2-2|TRBV28|few|NA
CASSSLYIRKNTGELFF
TGTGCCAGCTCGTCCCTATACATACGGAAGAACACCGGGGAGCTGTTTTTT
>11|TRBJ2-3|TRBV5-1|NA|NA
CASNLLGTQYF
TGCGCCAGCAACCTCCTGGGTACGCAGTATTTT
>13|TRBJ1-5|TRBV20-1|many|TRBD1
CSASGGANQPQHF
TGCAGTGCTTCAGGGGGCGCTAATCAGCCCCAGCATTTT
>15|TRBJ2-1|TRBV29-1|few|TRBD1
CSVEGWDRSYNEQFF
TGCAGCGTTGAGGGCTGGGACAGGTCCTACAATGAGCAGTTCTTC
>12|TRBJ2-7|TRBV20-1|few|TRBD2
CSARVKRDLRDF
TGCAGTGCTAGGGTAAAGCGGGACCTCAGGGACTTC
>17|TRBJ2-1|TRBV12-3/TRBV12-4|few|NA
CASSFEMGGTDHNEQFF
TGTGCCAGCAGTTTCGAGATGGGCGGGACCGACCACAATGAGCAGTTCTTC
>13|TRBJ2-7|TRBV5-1|few|NA
CASSLASSLEQYF
TGCGCCAGCAGCTTGGCCAGTTCGTTGGAGCAGTACTTC
>14|TRBJ2-1|TRBV20-1|NA|TRBD2
CSAYLGTSDNEQFF
TGCAGTGCTTATTTAGGGACTAGCGACAATGAGCAGTTCTTC
>16|TRBJ2-3|TRBV27|many|TRBD2
CASSLIWTSSQDTQYF
TGTGCCAGCAGTTTAATCTGGACTAGCAGCCAAGATACGCAGTATTTT
>18|TRBJ2-4|TRBV5-6|NA|NA
CASSKPGGAGLAKNIQYF
TGTGCCAGCAGCAAGCCCGGAGGGGCCGGTCTAGCCAAAAACATTCAGTACTTC
>17|TRBJ2-1|TRBV15|NA|TRBD2
CATSTTEAGETNNEQFF
TGTGCCACCAGCACTACAGAAGCGGGAGAAACTAACAATGAGCAGTTCTTC